The 32 T cell receptor beta chains listed next were all sequenced from one sample in a study of identical twins. TCRdb independently ran MiXCR on the 5' RACE reads; one entry per CDR3 protein. The table lists around 100,000 distinct CDR3 sequences, about 5.6% of them singletons. Material for sequencing was memory T cells sorted from blood. The receptor source for this set is a woman in her forties or fifties in good health.

This clonotype was observed many times. The chain recombines TRBV5-1 with TRBJ2-7; 10 positions agree with TRBD2. J was trimmed by 4 bases and V by 1 base; bases with no gene match: 11. The germline CDR1 and CDR2 sequences are SGHRS and YFSETQ. The CDR3 contains 17 residues. The chain's CDR3 is CASSLRLAGEGGYEQYF. The CDR3 DNA sequence: TGCGCCAGCAGCTTGCGGCTAGCGGGAGAGGGGGGATACGAGCAGTACTTC.

The table lists this clonotype with many counts. The chain couples TRBV12-3 or TRBV12-4 to TRBJ2-1, with 10 positions matching TRBD2. Trimming cost V 3 bases and J 8 bases; bases outside gene matches: 10. This CDR3 has 16 amino acids. Here the CDR3 reads CASSFQAGGPLDEQFF. In nucleotides, the CDR3 is TGTGCCAGCAGTTTCCAAGCGGGAGGGCCTCTTGATGAGCAGTTCTTC.

Ten or more counts support this clonotype. The V gene is TRBV4-2, the J gene TRBJ2-1, with a possible D match to TRBD2 (7 bases). The length of the CDR3 is 14 residues. From germline, CDR1 is LGHNA and CDR2 YNFKEQ. The V and J ends lost 1 base and 8 bases respectively, with 12 bases between them. CDR3: CASSQGGGTDEQFF. CDR3 DNA sequence: TGTGCCAGCAGCCAAGGGGGGGGCACGGATGAGCAGTTCTTC.

The V and J genes are TRBV27 and TRBJ2-7; 7 bases line up with TRBD2. J lost 0 bases, V lost 0 bases, and 2 bases had no gene match. The CDR3 contains 15 residues. Germline CDR1 MNHEY, CDR2 SMNVEV (reference sequence). CDR3: CASSLSAGDSYEQYF. For the CDR3, the DNA is TGTGCCAGCAGTTTATCTGCGGGAGACTCCTACGAGCAGTACTTC.

This clonotype occurred many times. This rearrangement joins TRBV12-3 or TRBV12-4 to TRBJ1-4; 7 bases are shared with TRBD1. The CDR3 consists of 14 residues. J gave up 7 bases and V 6 bases, and 8 bases lay outside the gene matches. The CDR3 loop is CASRYTGAGEKLFF. The CDR3 DNA is TGTGCCAGCAGATACACAGGGGCGGGTGAAAAACTGTTTTTT.

This clonotype was observed many times. The DNA for the CDR3 is TGTGCCAGCAGTCGGGAGGGACTAGCGGCGTACAATGAGCAGTTCTTC. This encodes CASSREGLAAYNEQFF. The V call is TRBV6-5, the J call TRBJ2-1, with 11 bases lining up with TRBD2. V lost 5 bases, J lost 4 bases, and 7 bases stayed unmatched. Looked up from germline, CDR1 is MNHEY and CDR2 is SVGAGI. The CDR3 spans 16 residues.

This clonotype came up many times. The chain carries TRBV2 and TRBJ2-1; 10 nucleotides line up with TRBD1. Per the germline V gene, CDR1 is SNHLY and CDR2 is FYNNEI. The J segment lost 10 bases and the V segment lost 8 bases, leaving 5 bases of the junction unmatched. The CDR3 consists of 12 residues. The CDR3 region is CASGTGAGEQFF. For the CDR3, the DNA is TGTGCCAGCGGGACAGGGGCCGGCGAGCAGTTCTTC.

The table lists this clonotype with many counts. This chain links TRBV2 with TRBJ2-7; unclear D gene. Germline assignment: CDR1 SNHLY and CDR2 FYNNEI. The CDR3 contains 11 residues. V dropped 7 bases and J dropped 6 bases, with 10 bases sitting between them. CDR3 coding DNA: TGTGCCAGCATGGCCCGCCGCGAGCAGTACTTC. This translates into CASMARREQYF.

This clonotype was counted at least ten times. The chain joins TRBV4-1 to TRBJ2-3; TRBD2 matches at 10 bases. The CDR3 consists of 16 residues. Germline assignment: CDR1 MGHRA and CDR2 YSYEKL. The trim removed 2 bases at V and 7 bases at J, leaving 9 bases unmatched. The CDR3 protein is CASSQTSSGRGNTQYF. Written as DNA, the CDR3 is TGCGCCAGCAGCCAAACGTCGAGCGGGAGGGGAAATACGCAGTATTTT.

In this sample, this clonotype turned up many times. The chain couples TRBV3-1 to TRBJ2-1, with D perhaps TRBD1 (5 bases). Trimming stripped 1 base from V and 3 bases from J, with 13 bases between. The CDR3 extends over 16 amino acids. Germline V gene sequence: CDR1 LGHDT, CDR2 YNNKEL (reference sequence). CDR3 sequence (DNA): TGTGCCAGCAGCCAAGTTGCAGGGCCTGGCTACAATGAGCAGTTCTTC. Translating it yields CASSQVAGPGYNEQFF.

At least ten counts were recorded for this clonotype. The CDR3 spells CASSYGTVNEKLFF. The CDR3 nucleotides read TGTGCCAGCAGCTACGGGACAGTAAATGAAAAACTGTTTTTT. This chain joins TRBV7-8 and TRBJ1-4; the match to TRBD1 covers 7 bases. CDR3 length: 14 amino acids. Trimming at V came to 4 bases and at J to 5 bases, leaving 4 bases not matched to a gene. Germline V lookup: CDR1 SGHVS, CDR2 FQNEAQ.

This clonotype was seen at least ten times. The chain joins TRBV5-1 to TRBJ2-7, with D maybe TRBD1 (6 bases). Deletions cut 6 bases from V and 5 bases from J, with 15 bases between. The CDR3 contains 13 residues. CDR1 and CDR2 from the germline V gene are SGHRS and YFSETQ. The chain's CDR3 is CASTPTGIDEQYF. The CDR3 DNA is TGCGCCAGCACCCCGACAGGAATCGACGAGCAGTACTTC.

V usage is TRBV3-1 and J usage is TRBJ2-7, with 9 bases that match TRBD2. The CDR3 contains 16 residues. J gave up 0 bases and V 7 bases, and 10 bases lay outside the gene matches. Germline loops: CDR1 LGHDT, CDR2 YNNKEL (reference sequence). The CDR3 here is CASKGGRAPNSYEQYV. The CDR3 nucleotides are TGTGCCAGCAAGGGCGGGAGGGCCCCGAACTCCTACGAGCAGTACGTC.

This clonotype appeared many times. V and J are TRBV28 and TRBJ1-2, with 8 bases fitting TRBD1. Germline CDR1 is MDHEN and CDR2 is SYDVKM. This CDR3 region has 13 residues. V was pared by 6 bases and J by 7 bases, with 7 bases of the junction left unmatched. The CDR3 region is CASSMTGAGGYTF. The CDR3 bases are TGTGCCAGCAGCATGACAGGGGCGGGTGGCTACACCTTC.

The chain uses TRBV7-9 and TRBJ2-1; 13 nucleotides line up with TRBD2. The CDR3 sequence is 15 residues long. Germline loops: CDR1 SEHNR, CDR2 FQNEAQ (reference sequence). Trimming cost V 5 bases and J 6 bases; bases outside gene matches: 4. The CDR3 region has the DNA TGTGCCAGCAGCAAAACTAGCGGGAGGGTCAATGAGCAGTTCTTC. Translation: CASSKTSGRVNEQFF.

Ten or more counts support this clonotype. This sequence joins TRBV20-1 and TRBJ2-1; 7 positions match TRBD2. Germline assignment: CDR1 DFQATT and CDR2 SNEGSKA (reference sequence). V shed 6 bases, J shed 3 bases, and the junction held 11 bases outside the gene matches. This CDR3 has 15 amino acids. CDR3 protein: CSAVGGRGSYNEQFF. CDR3 nucleotides: TGCAGTGCGGTCGGCGGGCGGGGGAGCTACAATGAGCAGTTCTTC.

This CDR3 is CASSPLDSGTEAFF. DNA of the CDR3: TGTGCCAGCTCACCACTGGACAGCGGCACTGAAGCTTTCTTT. This chain joins TRBV18 and TRBJ1-1, with D possibly TRBD1 on 6 matching bases. Trimming removed 1 base at V and 4 bases at J, with 10 bases between. This CDR3 region has 14 residues. Germline V gene data show CDR1 as KGHSH and CDR2 as LQKENI. Filled out from reference TRBV18 and TRBJ1-1, the complete variable domain reads NAGVMQNPRHLVRRRGQEARLRCSPMKGHSHVYWYRQLPEEGLKFMVYLQKENIIDESGMPKERFSAEFPKEGPSILRIQQVVRGDSAAYFCASSPLDSGTEAFFGQGTRLTVV.

J is TRBJ2-7 and V is TRBV9, with D tentatively TRBD2 (5 bases). CDR1 is SGDLS and CDR2 is YYNGEE in the germline V gene. With 4 bases removed from V and 3 bases from J, the gap between germline ends came to 26 bases. This CDR3 is built from 18 residues. CDR3 in amino acids: CASSPLGVWWELLYEQYV. The CDR3 region has the DNA TGTGCCAGCAGCCCTCTCGGGGTTTGGTGGGAGCTACTCTACGAGCAGTACGTC.

This clonotype appeared many times. The chain links TRBV5-1 to TRBJ1-3; D possibly corresponds to TRBD1 (5 bases). The V and J ends lost 3 bases and 0 bases respectively, with 10 bases between them. Germline CDR1 SGHRS, CDR2 YFSETQ. The CDR3 sequence is 15 residues long. CDR3 residues: CASSSPTDSGNTIYF. The CDR3, as DNA: TGCGCCAGCAGCTCTCCGACAGACTCTGGAAACACCATATATTTT.

The chain combines TRBV5-1 with TRBJ1-2; D gene uncertain. V was trimmed by 4 bases and J by 2 bases, leaving 12 bases between them. This CDR3 has 14 residues. CDR1 SGHRS and CDR2 YFSETQ come from the germline V gene. In DNA, the CDR3 is TGCGCCAGCAGCCGCGACGGAAGCAACTATGGCTACACCTTC. Its protein is CASSRDGSNYGYTF.

V and J are TRBV29-1 and TRBJ1-1; 9 positions match TRBD1. V trimming: 7 bases; J trimming: 7 bases; junction bases outside the gene matches: 7. Germline V gene sequence: CDR1 SQVTM, CDR2 ANQGSEA. The CDR3 covers 12 residues. The CDR3 DNA sequence: TGCAGCGCCGGGACAGGGATAAATGAAGCTTTCTTT. It encodes CSAGTGINEAFF.

This clonotype was seen ten or more times. CDR3: CSAQRTRGGPYEQYF. Here the CDR3 DNA reads TGCAGTGCTCAAAGGACCAGGGGAGGGCCCTACGAGCAGTACTTC. The V gene is TRBV20-1, the J gene TRBJ2-7; perhaps TRBD2 as D (7 bases). The V end was cut by 5 bases, the J end by 2 bases, with 19 bases between. This CDR3 region has 15 residues. Germline lookup yields CDR1 DFQATT and CDR2 SNEGSKA (reference sequence).

This clonotype has at least ten counts. This chain joins TRBV24-1 and TRBJ2-5, with 11 nucleotides matching TRBD1. V shed 1 base, J shed 3 bases, and the junction held 3 bases outside the gene matches. There are 16 residues in the CDR3. The germline gives CDR1 KGHDR, CDR2 SFDVKD. Here the CDR3 reads CATSDLGTGGKETQYF. The CDR3 DNA reads TGTGCCACCAGTGATTTAGGGACAGGGGGAAAAGAGACCCAGTACTTC.

This clonotype was seen many times. This rearrangement joins TRBV7-2 to TRBJ2-2; D possibly corresponds to TRBD1 (8 bases). Germline-derived CDR1 and CDR2 are SGHTA and FQGNSA. The germline V and J ends were trimmed by 5 bases and 4 bases, with 14 bases remaining between them. The CDR3 has 15 amino acids. Here the CDR3 reads CASSPGGGSTGELFF. CDR3 sequence (DNA): TGTGCCAGCAGCCCAGGGGGCGGGAGCACCGGGGAGCTGTTTTTT.

This clonotype was counted at least ten times. The rearrangement uses TRBV19 and TRBJ2-5, with 7 bases that match TRBD2. After removal of 1 base from V and 7 bases from J, the junction contained 12 bases not matched to a gene. This CDR3 has 16 amino acids. Germline loops: CDR1 LNHDA, CDR2 SQIVND (reference sequence). The CDR3 loop is CASSIATSGWEGTQYF. CDR3 nucleotides: TGTGCCAGTAGTATAGCCACCAGCGGGTGGGAGGGGACCCAGTACTTC.

V gene TRBV7-8 combines with J gene TRBJ2-3; D might be TRBD1 (6 bases). The V end was cut by 0 bases, the J end by 0 bases, with 19 bases between. The CDR3 sequence is 19 residues long. The germline gives CDR1 SGHVS, CDR2 FQNEAQ. The CDR3 loop reads CASSLAATGTPSSTDTQYF. The CDR3 DNA sequence: TGTGCCAGCAGCTTAGCGGCCACCGGGACACCCTCTAGCACAGATACGCAGTATTTT. Based on the CDR3 plus reference TRBV7-8 and TRBJ2-3, the full variable domain is GAGVSQSPRYKVAKRGQDVALRCDPISGHVSLFWYQQALGQGPEFLTYFQNEAQLDKSGLPSDRFFAERPEGSVSTLKIQRTQQEDSAVYLCASSLAATGTPSSTDTQYFGPGTRLTVL.

This clonotype has a count of ten or more. The chain joins TRBV2 to TRBJ2-1; 7 bases are shared with TRBD1. The CDR3 extends over 15 amino acids. Germline CDR1 reads SNHLY; CDR2 reads FYNNEI. The J segment lost 9 bases and the V segment lost 6 bases, leaving 14 bases of the junction unmatched. For the CDR3, the DNA is TGTGCCAGCAGACTGACAGGGACCCTTTCTAGTGAGCAGTTCTTC. This gives the protein CASRLTGTLSSEQFF.

This clonotype has ten or more counts. The chain recombines TRBV29-1 with TRBJ2-2; D gene uncertain. Trimming shortened V by 5 bases and J by 4 bases, and 11 bases separated the two germline ends. Germline V gives CDR1 SQVTM, CDR2 ANQGSEA. The length of the CDR3 is 13 residues. DNA of the CDR3: TGCAGCGTTCGACCCGGGCGCACCGGGGAGCTGTTTTTT. It translates to CSVRPGRTGELFF.

This clonotype appeared many times. The chain uses TRBV12-3 or TRBV12-4 and TRBJ2-2, with a tentative D call TRBD2 (5 bases). This CDR3 has 16 amino acids. V lost 3 bases, J lost 1 base, and 12 bases lay in between. CDR3 nucleotides: TGTGCCAGCAGTTTTGGGTCCCGGGGGAACACCGGGGAGCTGTTTTTT. Protein: CASSFGSRGNTGELFF.

This clonotype was picked up many times. The genes are TRBV3-1 and TRBJ2-1; 7 nucleotides agree with TRBD2. The junction had 9 bases not matched to a gene; V was cut back by 6 bases and J by 4 bases. Germline assignment: CDR1 LGHDT and CDR2 YNNKEL (reference sequence). The CDR3 has 15 residues. This CDR3 reads CASSPTSEPYNEQFF. For the CDR3, the DNA is TGTGCCAGCAGTCCAACTAGCGAGCCATACAATGAGCAGTTCTTC.

Many counts were recorded for this clonotype. The rearrangement joins TRBV11-2 to TRBJ2-5, with D possibly being TRBD1 or TRBD2 (6 bases each). The CDR3 length is 14 residues. Per the germline V gene, CDR1 is SGHAT and CDR2 is FQNNGV. Trimming removed 3 bases from V and 5 bases from J, with 13 bases in between. The CDR3 DNA is TGTGCCAGCAGCTTTAGGGGGACTGGGGAGACCCAGTACTTC. This sequence encodes CASSFRGTGETQYF.

This clonotype was found many times. The V call is TRBV4-1, the J call TRBJ2-5; D ambiguous. The germline V gene has CDR1 MGHRA and CDR2 YSYEKL. V lost 3 bases to trimming and J lost 1 base, with 12 bases between them. CDR3 length equals 15 residues. CDR3 residues: CASSHGRVPQETQYF. The CDR3 bases are TGCGCCAGCAGCCACGGTAGGGTACCCCAAGAGACCCAGTACTTC.